The sequence of this TCR beta chain was determined in a study of shared clonotypes between healthy human individuals. Study-level results: Lower generation probabilities were found for non-shared clonotypes than for those shared by all four donors.

Positive CCR7 selection of CD45RO-negative cells yielded the naive CD8 cells, and terminally differentiated effector memory CD45RA+ cells were excluded. The method was immunoSEQ multiplex PCR; TCRdb's version includes in-frame clones alone and lacks a portion of them. This sample has 630,000 or so clones, with 95% to 98% found just once. On this clone itself: The antigen is not known.

The sample taken for sequencing was naive CD8+ T cells sorted from blood. The TCR comes from a man between 25 and 39 years old in good health.

The CDR3 DNA reads TGTGCCAGCAGCTTGGGGGACAGCCAAGAGACCCAGTACTTC. This sequence encodes CASSLGDSQETQYF. The chain combines TRBV5-4 with TRBJ2-5, with TRBD1 identical over 7 bases. This CDR3 has 14 residues. J gave up 1 base and V 0 bases, and 0 bases lay outside the gene matches. The germline V gene encodes CDR1 SGHNT and CDR2 YYREEE (reference sequence). Filled out from reference TRBV5-4 and TRBJ2-5, the complete variable domain reads ETGVTQSPTHLIKTRGQQVTLRCSSQSGHNTVSWYQQALGQGPQFIFQYYREEENGRGNFPPRFSGLQFPNYSSELNVNALELDDSALYLCASSLGDSQETQYFGPGTRLLVL.